This is a list of T cell receptor beta chains from one sample in a study of cytomegalovirus exposure and HLA in healthy donors. TCRdb keeps only in-frame clones here, not all; method: immunoSEQ multiplex PCR. The table shows fewer than 200,000 clones, with about two thirds occurring only once. Material for sequencing was PBMCs. All receptors derive from a woman in her thirties in good health and CMV-seronegative. Each CDR3 is given with its conserved first and last residue. A D gene is named only where the DNA matches it firmly. Clone size is shown for a subset of rows, as once, few, many or a class of expanded clone.

d_call clone_size j_call v_call cdr3_nt cdr3_aa
. . TRBJ2-3 TRBV6-1 TGTGCCAGCAGTGAAGACTACAGCACAGATACGCAGTATTTT CASSEDYSTDTQYF
. . TRBJ2-5 TRBV7-2 TGTGCCAGCAGCTTAATTCTGGGGGCAAGAGAGACCCAGTACTTC CASSLILGARETQYF
TRBD2 . TRBJ2-2 TRBV5-1 TGCGCCAGCAGCCAAGGACTAGCGGGGAACACCGGGGAGCTGTTTTTT CASSQGLAGNTGELFF
. once TRBJ1-6 TRBV6-1 TGTGCCAGCAGTGAAAGGTGGACAGTAGCTAATTCACCCCTCCACTTT CASSERWTVANSPLHF
. few TRBJ1-1 TRBV11-2 TGTGCCAGCAGCATCCTCCCGAACACTGAAGCTTTCTTT CASSILPNTEAFF
TRBD1 . TRBJ1-2 TRBV10-3 TGTGCCACCAAGACCGGGACAGCGAACTATGGCTACACCTTC CATKTGTANYGYTF
TRBD2 . TRBJ2-7 TRBV7-2 TGTGCCAGCAGCACCTCGCGGACTAGCGGCGACGAGCAGTACTTC CASSTSRTSGDEQYF
TRBD1 . TRBJ1-4 TRBV25-1 TGTGCCAGCAGCGGTTCGGGACAGGGAAATGAAAAACTGTTTTTT CASSGSGQGNEKLFF
TRBD1 . TRBJ1-3 TRBV7-9 TGTGCCAGCAGCGCTACTACAGGGGAGAGCTCTGGAAACACCATATATTTT CASSATTGESSGNTIYF
TRBD1 . TRBJ1-1 TRBV19 TGTGCCAGCCAGGGGGATGAAGTTGAAGCTTCTGAAGCTTTCTTT CASQGDEVEASEAFF
TRBD1 . TRBJ2-7 TRBV7-9 TGTGCCAGCAGCGCCTCGCAGGGGGTGGGGTACGAGCAGTACTTC CASSASQGVGYEQYF
. . TRBJ2-3 TRBV10-3 TGTGCCATCAGTGCAGGTTCAGATACGCAGTATTTT CAISAGSDTQYF
. . TRBJ2-6 TRBV15 TGTGCCACCAGCAGAGACGGCGGACTCTCTGGGGCCAACGTCCTGACTTTC CATSRDGGLSGANVLTF
. . TRBJ2-2 TRBV4-3 TGCGCCAGCAGCCAAGATAGGCAGGCCGGGGAGCTGTTTTTT CASSQDRQAGELFF
. . TRBJ2-2 TRBV28 TGTGCCAGCAGTTCGAGACTAGTGGGGAGTCCCGGGGAGCTGTTTTTT CASSSRLVGSPGELFF
. . TRBJ2-4 TRBV18 TGTGCCAGCTCACCTTATACCGGGACAAAAAACATTCAGTACTTC CASSPYTGTKNIQYF
TRBD2 once TRBJ2-1 TRBV7-7 TGTGCTAGCAGCTTAGGACTAGCGGGAGGGGGCCATGAGCAGTTCTTC CASSLGLAGGGHEQFF
. few TRBJ2-2 TRBV7-3 TGTGCCAGCAGCTTATCGACTCCGAACACCGGGGAGCTGTTTTTT CASSLSTPNTGELFF
. . TRBJ1-4 TRBV7-6 TGTGCCAGCAGCTTAGATGGGGGGATTGAAAAACTGTTTTTT CASSLDGGIEKLFF
. . TRBJ1-1 TRBV28 TGTGCCAGCACCCAGCAGGGTAAAAATTCTGAAGCTTTCTTT CASTQQGKNSEAFF
. . TRBJ1-1 TRBV28 TGTGCCAGCAGAAACAGGGACGGATCTAAAGCTTTCTTT CASRNRDGSKAFF
. . TRBJ1-2 TRBV9 TGTGCCAGCAGCGTAGCGTTAGCTAACTATGGCTACACCTTC CASSVALANYGYTF
TRBD2 . TRBJ2-1 TRBV4-3 TGCGCCAGCAGCCAAGAAACTAGCGGGAGCGATGAGCAGTTCTTC CASSQETSGSDEQFF
. . TRBJ1-1 TRBV27 TGTGCCAGCAGTTTATTCAGGGGCGGCACTGAAGCTTTCTTT CASSLFRGGTEAFF
. . TRBJ1-1 TRBV7-2 TGTGCCAGCAGCCGAGGACTTTCAAGTTCCACTGAAGCTTTCTTT CASSRGLSSSTEAFF
. . TRBJ2-1 TRBV27 TGTGCCAGCACCAATGTGGGGGGCGGGAGTCTCTATGAGCAGTTCTTC CASTNVGGGSLYEQFF